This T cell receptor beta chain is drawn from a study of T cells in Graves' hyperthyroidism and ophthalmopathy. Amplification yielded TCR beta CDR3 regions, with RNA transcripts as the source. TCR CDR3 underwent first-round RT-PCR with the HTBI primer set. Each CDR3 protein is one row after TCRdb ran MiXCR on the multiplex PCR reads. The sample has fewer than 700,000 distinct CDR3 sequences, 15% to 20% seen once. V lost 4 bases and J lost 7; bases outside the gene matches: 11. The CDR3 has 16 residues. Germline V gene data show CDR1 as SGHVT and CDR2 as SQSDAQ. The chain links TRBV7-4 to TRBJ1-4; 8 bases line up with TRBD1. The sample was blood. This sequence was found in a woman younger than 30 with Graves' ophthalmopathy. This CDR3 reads CASSSPDRDWREKLFF. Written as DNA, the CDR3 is TGTGCCAGCAGCTCACCGGACAGGGACTGGCGTGAAAAACTGTTTTTT.